The 5 T cell receptor beta chains reported below all come from one sample, sequenced in a study of identical twins. A single record per CDR3 protein comes from TCRdb applying MiXCR to the 5' RACE reads. The sample holds 500,000 to 700,000 distinct CDR3 sequences; 7.1% are singletons and the top ten take 1.6%. Another study also made use of these data, one on yellow fever vaccine responses in identical twins.

Material for sequencing was PBMCs. These TCRs come from a woman between 18 and 29 years old in good health.

This clonotype was observed a handful of times. The chain has TRBV5-1 and TRBJ2-1; D is ambiguous. The germline V and J ends were trimmed by 4 bases and 9 bases, with 14 bases remaining between them. The CDR3 is 13 amino acids. The germline gives CDR1 SGHRS, CDR2 YFSETQ. In DNA, the CDR3 is TGCGCCAGCAGCCCAGCTATCCGCGGTGAGCAGTTCTTC. Protein sequence: CASSPAIRGEQFF.

Many counts were recorded for this clonotype. The chain links TRBV6-1 to TRBJ1-2; 7 nucleotides agree with TRBD1. V lost 6 bases to trimming and J lost 4 bases; unmatched junction nucleotides: 8. The germline gives CDR1 MNHNS, CDR2 SASEGT. CDR3 length: 14 residues. The CDR3 sequence is CASSNRGSAYGYTF. The CDR3 DNA reads as TGTGCCAGCAGCAACAGGGGATCGGCCTATGGCTACACCTTC.

The table lists this clonotype with a few counts. V gene TRBV12-3 or TRBV12-4 combines with J gene TRBJ2-1; 12 nucleotides match TRBD2. The V and J ends lost 6 bases and 5 bases, in that order; junction bases with no gene match: 5. The CDR3 length is 15 residues. Here the CDR3 reads CASRTLAGGHNEQFF. In nucleotides, the CDR3 is TGTGCCAGCAGAACACTAGCGGGGGGACACAATGAGCAGTTCTTC.

V is TRBV20-1 and J is TRBJ1-1; tentative D call: TRBD1 (6 bases). Germline CDR1 DFQATT, CDR2 SNEGSKA (reference sequence). The CDR3 length is 13 residues. Trimming took 5 bases from V and 11 from J, leaving 21 bases between them. The CDR3 coding sequence is TGCAGTGCTGGCGAGGGGGGGCCTAAAAAGGCTTTCTTT. It translates to CSAGEGGPKKAFF.

This clonotype was observed a few times. The V gene is TRBV5-6, the J gene TRBJ2-7; no definite D call. Germline CDR1 reads SGHDT; CDR2 reads YYEEEE. CDR3 size: 14 residues. V dropped 4 bases and J dropped 2 bases, with 13 bases sitting between them. The CDR3 reads CASSTFLVPYEQYF. The CDR3 coding sequence is TGTGCCAGCAGCACCTTTCTCGTCCCCTACGAGCAGTACTTC.